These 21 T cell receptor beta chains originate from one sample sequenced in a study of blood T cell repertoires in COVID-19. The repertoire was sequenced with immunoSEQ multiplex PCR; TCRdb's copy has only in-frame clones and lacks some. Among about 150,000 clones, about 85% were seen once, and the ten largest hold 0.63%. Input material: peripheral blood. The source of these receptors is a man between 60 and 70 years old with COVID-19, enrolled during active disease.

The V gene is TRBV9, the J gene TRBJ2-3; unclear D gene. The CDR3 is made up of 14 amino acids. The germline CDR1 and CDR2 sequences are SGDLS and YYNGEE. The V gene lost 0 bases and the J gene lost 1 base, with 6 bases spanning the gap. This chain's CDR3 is CASSVEPRTDTQYF. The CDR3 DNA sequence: TGTGCCAGCAGCGTAGAGCCGCGCACAGATACGCAGTATTTT.

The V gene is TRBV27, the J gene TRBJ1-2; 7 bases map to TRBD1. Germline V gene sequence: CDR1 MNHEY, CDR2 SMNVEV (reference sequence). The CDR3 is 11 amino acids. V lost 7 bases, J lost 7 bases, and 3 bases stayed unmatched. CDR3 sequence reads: CASIGGRGYTF. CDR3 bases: TGTGCCAGCATAGGGGGCCGTGGCTACACCTTC.

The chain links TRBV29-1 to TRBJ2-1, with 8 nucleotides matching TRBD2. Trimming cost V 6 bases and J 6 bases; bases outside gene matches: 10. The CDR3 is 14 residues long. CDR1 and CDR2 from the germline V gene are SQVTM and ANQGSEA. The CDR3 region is CSVALGTSGNEQFF. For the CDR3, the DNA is TGCAGCGTCGCCCTCGGGACTAGTGGCAATGAGCAGTTCTTC.

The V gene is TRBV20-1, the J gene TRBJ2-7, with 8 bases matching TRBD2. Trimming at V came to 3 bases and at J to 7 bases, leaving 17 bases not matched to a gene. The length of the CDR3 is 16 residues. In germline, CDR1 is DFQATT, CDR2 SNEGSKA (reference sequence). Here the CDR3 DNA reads TGCAGTGCTAGTAGCGGGGAACAGGGAACCCCTGAGGAGCAGTACTTC. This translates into CSASSGEQGTPEEQYF.

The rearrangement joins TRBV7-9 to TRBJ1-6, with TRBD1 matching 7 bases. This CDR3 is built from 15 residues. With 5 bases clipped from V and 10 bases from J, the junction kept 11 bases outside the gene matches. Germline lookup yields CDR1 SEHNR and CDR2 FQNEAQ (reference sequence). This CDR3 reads CASSPGGGIGSPLHF. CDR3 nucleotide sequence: TGTGCCAGCAGCCCAGGAGGGGGCATAGGATCACCCCTCCACTTT.

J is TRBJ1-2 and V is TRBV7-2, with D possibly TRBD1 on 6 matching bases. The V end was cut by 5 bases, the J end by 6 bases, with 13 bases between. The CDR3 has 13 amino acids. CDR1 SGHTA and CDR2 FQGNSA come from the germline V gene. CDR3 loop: CASSRTKGDGYTF. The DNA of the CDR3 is TGTGCCAGCAGCAGGACCAAGGGGGATGGCTACACCTTC.

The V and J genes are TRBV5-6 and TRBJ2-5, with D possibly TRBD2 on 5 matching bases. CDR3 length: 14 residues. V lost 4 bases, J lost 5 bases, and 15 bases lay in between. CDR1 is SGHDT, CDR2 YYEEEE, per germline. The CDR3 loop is CASSGGLARETQYF. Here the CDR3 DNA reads TGTGCCAGCAGCGGAGGACTGGCTCGGGAGACCCAGTACTTC.

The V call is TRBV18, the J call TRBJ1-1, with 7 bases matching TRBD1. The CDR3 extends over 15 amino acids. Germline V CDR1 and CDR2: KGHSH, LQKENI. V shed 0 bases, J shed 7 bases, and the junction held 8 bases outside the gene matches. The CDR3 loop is CASSPPGRGYGEAFF. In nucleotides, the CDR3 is TGTGCCAGCTCACCACCGGGCAGGGGGTACGGTGAAGCTTTCTTT.

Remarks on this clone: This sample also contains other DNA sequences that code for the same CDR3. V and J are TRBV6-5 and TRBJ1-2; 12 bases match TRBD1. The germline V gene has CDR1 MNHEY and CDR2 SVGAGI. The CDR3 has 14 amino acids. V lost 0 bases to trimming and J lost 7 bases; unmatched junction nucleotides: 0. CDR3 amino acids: CASSYSGQGAGYTF. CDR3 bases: TGTGCCAGCAGTTACTCGGGACAGGGGGCTGGCTACACCTTC.

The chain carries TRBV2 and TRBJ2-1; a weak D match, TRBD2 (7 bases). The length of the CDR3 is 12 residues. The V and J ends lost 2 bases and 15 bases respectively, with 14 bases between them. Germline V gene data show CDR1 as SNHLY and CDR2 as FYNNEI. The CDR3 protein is CASSESKGGPFF. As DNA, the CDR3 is TGTGCCAGCAGTGAATCGAAGGGGGGGCCGTTCTTC.

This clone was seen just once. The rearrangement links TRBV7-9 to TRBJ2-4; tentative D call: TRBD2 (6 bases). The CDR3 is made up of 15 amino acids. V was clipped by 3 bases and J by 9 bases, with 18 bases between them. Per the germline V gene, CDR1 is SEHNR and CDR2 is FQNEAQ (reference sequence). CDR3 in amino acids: CASSLVGSGGPIQYF. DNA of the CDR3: TGTGCCAGCAGCTTGGTCGGTTCCGGGGGACCCATTCAGTACTTC.

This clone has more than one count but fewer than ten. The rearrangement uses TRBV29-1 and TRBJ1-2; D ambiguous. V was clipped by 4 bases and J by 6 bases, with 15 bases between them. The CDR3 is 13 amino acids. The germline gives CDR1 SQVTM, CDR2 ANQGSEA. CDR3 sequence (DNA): TGCAGCGTTGGTGGTGTGCAGGCTGATGGCTACACCTTC. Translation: CSVGGVQADGYTF. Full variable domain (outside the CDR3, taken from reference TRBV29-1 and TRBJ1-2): SAVISQKPSRDICQRGTSLTIQCQVDSQVTMMFWYRQQPGQSLTLIATANQGSEATYESGFVIDKFPISRPNLTFSTLTVSNMSPEDSSIYLCSVGGVQADGYTFGSGTRLTVV.

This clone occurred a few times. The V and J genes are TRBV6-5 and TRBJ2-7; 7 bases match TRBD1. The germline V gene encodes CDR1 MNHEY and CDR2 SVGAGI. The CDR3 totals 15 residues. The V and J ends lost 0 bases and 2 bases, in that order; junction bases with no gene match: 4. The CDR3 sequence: CASSYSTGLAYEQYF. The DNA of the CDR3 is TGTGCCAGCAGTTACTCGACAGGGTTGGCCTACGAGCAGTACTTC.

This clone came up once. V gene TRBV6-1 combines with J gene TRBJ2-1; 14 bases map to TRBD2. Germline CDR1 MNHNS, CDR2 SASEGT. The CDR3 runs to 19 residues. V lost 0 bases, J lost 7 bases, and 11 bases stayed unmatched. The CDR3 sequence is CASSEASGTSGRDWNEQFF. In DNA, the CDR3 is TGTGCCAGCAGTGAAGCTAGTGGGACTAGCGGGAGAGATTGGAATGAGCAGTTCTTC.

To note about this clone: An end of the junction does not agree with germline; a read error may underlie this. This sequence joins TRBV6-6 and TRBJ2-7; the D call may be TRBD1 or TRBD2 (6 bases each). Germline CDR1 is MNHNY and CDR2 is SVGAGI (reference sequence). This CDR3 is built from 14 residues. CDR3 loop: CASSHSGEDYEQYF. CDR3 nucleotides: TGTGCCAGCAGTCACTCAGGGGAGGACTACGAGCAGTACTTC.

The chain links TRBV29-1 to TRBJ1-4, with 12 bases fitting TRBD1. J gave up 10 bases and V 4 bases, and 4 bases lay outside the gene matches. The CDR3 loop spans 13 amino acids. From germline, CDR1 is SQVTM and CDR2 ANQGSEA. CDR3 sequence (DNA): TGCAGCGTTGCGGGACAGGGGGCGGGAAAACTGTTTTTT. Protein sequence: CSVAGQGAGKLFF.

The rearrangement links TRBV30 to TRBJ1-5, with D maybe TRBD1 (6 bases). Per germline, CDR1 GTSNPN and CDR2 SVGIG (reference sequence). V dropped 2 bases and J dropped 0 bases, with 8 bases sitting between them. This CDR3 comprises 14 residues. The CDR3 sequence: CAWSQGNSNQPQHF. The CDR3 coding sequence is TGTGCCTGGAGTCAGGGGAATAGCAATCAGCCCCAGCATTTT.

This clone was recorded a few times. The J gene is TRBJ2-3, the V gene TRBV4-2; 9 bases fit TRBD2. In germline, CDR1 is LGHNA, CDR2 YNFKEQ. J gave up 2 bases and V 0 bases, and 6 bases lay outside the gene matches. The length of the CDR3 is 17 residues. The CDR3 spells CASSQDMASGDTDTQYF. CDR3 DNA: TGTGCCAGCAGCCAAGATATGGCTAGCGGGGACACAGATACGCAGTATTTT.

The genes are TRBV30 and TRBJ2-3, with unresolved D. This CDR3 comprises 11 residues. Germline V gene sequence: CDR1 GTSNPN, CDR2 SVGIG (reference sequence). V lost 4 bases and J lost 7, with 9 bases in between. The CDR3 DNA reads TGTGCCTGGAACCTTCTAAATACGCAGTATTTT. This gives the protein CAWNLLNTQYF.

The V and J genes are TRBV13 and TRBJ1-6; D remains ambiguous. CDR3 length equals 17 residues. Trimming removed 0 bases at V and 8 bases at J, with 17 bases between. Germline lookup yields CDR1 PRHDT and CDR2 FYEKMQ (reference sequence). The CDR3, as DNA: TGTGCCAGCAGCTTAGGTTGGGGAGGAAAGGCTGATTCACCCCTCCACTTT. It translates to CASSLGWGGKADSPLHF. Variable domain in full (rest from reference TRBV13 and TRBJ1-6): AAGVIQSPRHLIKEKRETATLKCYPIPRHDTVYWYQQGPGQDPQFLISFYEKMQSDKGSIPDRFSAQQFSDYHSELNMSSLELGDSALYFCASSLGWGGKADSPLHFGNGTRLTVT.

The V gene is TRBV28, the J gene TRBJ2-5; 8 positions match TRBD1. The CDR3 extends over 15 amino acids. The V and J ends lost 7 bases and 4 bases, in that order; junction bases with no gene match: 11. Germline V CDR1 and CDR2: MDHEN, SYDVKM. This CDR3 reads CASITSGQGRETQYF. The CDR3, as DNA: TGTGCCAGCATCACAAGCGGACAGGGTCGAGAGACCCAGTACTTC.